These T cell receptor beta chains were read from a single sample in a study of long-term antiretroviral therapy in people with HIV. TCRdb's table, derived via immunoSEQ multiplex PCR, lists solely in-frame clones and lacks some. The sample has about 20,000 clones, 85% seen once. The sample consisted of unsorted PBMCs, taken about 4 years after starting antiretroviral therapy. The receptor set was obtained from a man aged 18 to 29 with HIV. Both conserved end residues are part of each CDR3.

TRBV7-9 CASSLRSPPALKGETQYF
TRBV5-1 CASSTQRGIEGNTEAFF
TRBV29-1 CSGGQGAYEQYF
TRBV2 CASNLGQVELFF
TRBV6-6 CASTQGYGVDEQYF
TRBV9 CASSVRGSQETQYF
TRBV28 CASSWGAGVSPLHF
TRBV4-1 CASSSSDLGLVNEQFF
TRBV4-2 CASSQDAPGGGETQYF
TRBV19 CASSPLGHLNEKLFF
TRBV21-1 CASSKEEDGNQPQHF
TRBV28 CASSSPAGRELNTQYF
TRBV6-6 CASRQGNQPQHF
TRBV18 CASSPVDISSGNTIYF
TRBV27 CASNTDTQYF
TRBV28 CASSSLRPLRNSPLHF
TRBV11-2 CASSPAGGTGELFF
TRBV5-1 CASSVESQETQYF
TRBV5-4 CASRVSGGASGELFF
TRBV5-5 CASSDPVGRVRTHSYEQYF
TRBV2 CASTKTVNTEAFF
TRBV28 CASSLAGIPIQPQHF
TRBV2 CASQSGWTEAFF
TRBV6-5 CASSYSLKGYNTEAFF
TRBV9 CASSVVSGGSYNEQFF
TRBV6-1 CASSSSGWGETQYF
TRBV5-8 CASSLTWTEAFF
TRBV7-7 CASSLLGPGGETQYF
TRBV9 CASSVGGTANTEAFF
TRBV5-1 CASSFNTKNTEAFF
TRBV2 CASRADRYEQYF
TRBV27 CASSLGVGGLATDTQYF
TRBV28 CASSFGQPPSPLHF
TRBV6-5 CASSYSGGLNEKLFF
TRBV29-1 CSVEKTLGGELFF
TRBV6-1 CASSEWGQPSSYEQYF
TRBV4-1 CASSQDPAAYNEQFF
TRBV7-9 CASSSPPAGRDEAFF
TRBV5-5 CASSPPESLYEQYF
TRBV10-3 CAISPETGQGARHTQYF
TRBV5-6 CASSLVGRANEKLFF
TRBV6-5 CASIVLGTSTEAFF
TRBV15 CATSRDLNPYGYTF
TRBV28 CASSPPLSGNTIYF
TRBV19 CASSISARQPQHF
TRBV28 CASTHARGIGYGYTF
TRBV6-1 CASSLRDLANYGYTF
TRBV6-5 CASRKPGESEAFF
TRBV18 CASSTGTGIEKLFF
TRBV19 CASSTAAEGSEQYF
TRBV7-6 CASSSTLLAGPSTDTQYF
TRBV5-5 CASSFYGDQPQHF
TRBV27 CASSPVPGSNQPQHF
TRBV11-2 CASSLGGVPRETQYF
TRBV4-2 CASSQANPGQGSEKLFF
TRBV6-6 CASRIQGVNQPQHF
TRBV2 CASSGGSGQGTHNEQFF
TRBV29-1 CSIRQGRGTEAFF
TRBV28 CASSSSLSYEQYF